This TCR beta chain was captured by sequencing in a study of naive and memory T cell subsets. The study's findings and limits: Especially in CD8 cells, naive repertoires contained a few larger clonotypes, possibly CD45RA-re-expressing memory cells.

Germline CDR1 reads SGHDN; CDR2 reads FVKESK. V was clipped by 2 bases and J by 3 bases; unmatched bases: 11. This CDR3 comprises 17 residues. The table lists this clonotype with many counts. Its antigen is as yet unknown. An equimolar mix of two oligonucleotides served as the beta constant-region primer for TRBC1 and TRBC2. Four rounds of PCR amplified the ligated cDNA using nested alpha and beta constant-region primers plus SP2. In TCRdb, the UMI-ligation and nested PCR reads were re-called with MiXCR into one record per CDR3 protein. The data hold tens of thousands of distinct CDR3 sequences, with around 11% observed a single time. CMV status came from CD4+ T cell IFNgamma after overnight CMV lysate stimulation of fresh PBMCs. CD8 T cells were positively selected from what remained after CD4 positive selection.

The sequence derives from a human donor in good health. V usage is TRBV14 and J usage is TRBJ1-1; 8 bases are a match to TRBD1. The specimen was naive CD4+ T cells from blood. The chain's CDR3 is CASSQFYQGAWDTEAFF. The CDR3 nucleotides read TGTGCCAGCAGCCAATTTTACCAGGGGGCCTGGGACACTGAAGCTTTCTTT.